A single sample gave rise to the 20 T cell receptor beta chains below, sequenced in a study of response to subunit inactivated influenza vaccine. From the RT-PCR reads, TCRdb called clonotypes with MiXCR, one entry per CDR3 protein. The profile shows over 150,000 distinct CDR3 sequences, about 15% of them singletons. Sample: CD8+ T cells sorted from PBMCs, taken 5 days after vaccination. Receptors originate from a man over 45 who received an inactivated influenza vaccine.

This clonotype turned up a few times. The chain links TRBV7-8 to TRBJ1-1, with D maybe TRBD1 (5 bases). Germline V gene sequence: CDR1 SGHVS, CDR2 FQNEAQ. There are 18 residues in the CDR3. V was trimmed by 2 bases and J by 0 bases, leaving 19 bases between them. The CDR3 reads CASSLRAAGGILNTEAFF. Written as DNA, the CDR3 is TGTGCCAGCAGCTTAAGGGCCGCGGGGGGTATTCTGAACACTGAAGCTTTCTTT.

This clonotype showed up just a few times. The chain joins TRBV7-8 to TRBJ2-7; D possibly corresponds to TRBD1 (6 bases). This CDR3 has 14 residues. V dropped 5 bases and J dropped 1 base, with 12 bases sitting between them. CDR1 and CDR2 from the germline V gene are SGHVS and FQNEAQ. The CDR3 DNA sequence: TGTGCCAGCAGCCCCCTACAGGGATCCTACGAGCAGTACTTC. It yields the protein CASSPLQGSYEQYF.

V usage is TRBV19 and J usage is TRBJ2-7; D is uncertain. The CDR3 spans 13 residues. Germline CDR1 LNHDA, CDR2 SQIVND (reference sequence). V was shortened by 6 bases and J by 7 bases, with 16 bases between the two germline ends. CDR3 protein: CASSVKGSLEQYF. CDR3 in DNA: TGTGCCAGTAGCGTGAAAGGATCTCTAGAGCAGTACTTC. Together with reference TRBV19 and TRBJ2-7, the CDR3 gives the full variable domain: DGGITQSPKYLFRKEGQNVTLSCEQNLNHDAMYWYRQDPGQGLRLIYYSQIVNDFQKGDIAEGYSVSREKKESFPLTVTSAQKNPTAFYLCASSVKGSLEQYFGPGTRLTVT.

This clonotype was seen a handful of times. The CDR3 loop reads CASSPPWGDQETQYF. CDR3 bases: TGTGCCAGCAGTCCCCCCTGGGGGGATCAAGAGACCCAGTACTTC. The chain couples TRBV6-2 or TRBV6-3 to TRBJ2-5; possible D gene TRBD2, 6 bases. The ends were cut back, 5 bases at V and 2 bases at J, with 15 bases in the middle. This CDR3 spans 15 amino acids. Germline assignment: CDR1 MNHEY and CDR2 SVGEGT.

The chain couples TRBV4-1 to TRBJ2-7; weak D call: TRBD1 (5 bases). V gave up 4 bases and J gave up 2 bases, with 12 bases separating them. The germline V gene has CDR1 MGHRA and CDR2 YSYEKL. This CDR3 is 14 amino acids long. CDR3 residues: CASSPRTHTYEQYF. The CDR3 region has the DNA TGCGCCAGCAGCCCGCGGACACATACCTACGAGCAGTACTTC.

The chain employs TRBV6-5 and TRBJ2-7; D is undetermined. The CDR3 is 14 amino acids. V lost 3 bases and J lost 0, with 9 bases in between. In germline, CDR1 is MNHEY, CDR2 SVGAGI. CDR3 coding DNA: TGTGCCAGCAGTTATACCTTCAACTCCTACGAGCAGTACTTC. Protein product: CASSYTFNSYEQYF.

This clonotype was observed a handful of times. This rearrangement joins TRBV29-1 to TRBJ1-2, with D perhaps matching TRBD1 (6 bases). The germline V gene encodes CDR1 SQVTM and CDR2 ANQGSEA. Trimming cost V 6 bases and J 6 bases, with 11 bases left between them. The CDR3 sequence is 11 residues long. This chain's CDR3 is CSVKGEHGYTF. In DNA, the CDR3 is TGCAGCGTGAAGGGGGAGCATGGCTACACCTTC.

This chain joins TRBV12-3 or TRBV12-4 and TRBJ2-7, with 10 bases matching TRBD2. Trimming took 2 bases from V and 5 from J; bases not matched to a gene: 6. The CDR3 sequence is 15 residues long. The CDR3 sequence is CASSLSGGARDEQYF. The DNA for the CDR3 is TGTGCCAGCAGTTTAAGCGGGGGGGCCCGAGACGAGCAGTACTTC.

The chain links TRBV6-5 to TRBJ2-4; no clear D. Germline CDR1 is MNHEY and CDR2 is SVGAGI. The CDR3 runs to 10 residues. For the CDR3, the DNA is TGTGCGACAGCCAAAAACATTCAGTACTTC. Translation: CATAKNIQYF.

V usage is TRBV4-3 and J usage is TRBJ1-4; TRBD1 matches 9 bases. Germline-derived CDR1 and CDR2 are LGHNA and YSLEER. The CDR3 has 17 amino acids. V lost 0 bases, J lost 7 bases, and 9 bases stayed unmatched. CDR3 in DNA: TGCGCCAGCAGCCAAGAACCTACCGGGACAGGGAGTGAAAAACTGTTTTTT. The encoded protein is CASSQEPTGTGSEKLFF.

This clonotype was seen at least ten times. The CDR3 here is CASNPGQLYGYTF. The CDR3 DNA follows: TGTGCCAGCAATCCGGGACAGCTCTATGGCTACACCTTC. V and J are TRBV28 and TRBJ1-2; 7 bases are shared with TRBD1. The CDR3 runs to 13 residues. V lost 7 bases to trimming and J lost 4 bases; unmatched junction nucleotides: 6. Germline V gene data show CDR1 as MDHEN and CDR2 as SYDVKM.

The chain links TRBV3-1 to TRBJ2-3; 9 nucleotides match TRBD2. The V gene's germline CDR1 is LGHDT and CDR2 YNNKEL (reference sequence). The J segment lost 5 bases and the V segment lost 4 bases, leaving 10 bases of the junction unmatched. This CDR3 is built from 16 residues. CDR3 nucleotides: TGTGCCAGCAGCCCCCCGGTAGCGGGAGAGGAAGATACGCAGTATTTT. It encodes CASSPPVAGEEDTQYF.

This clonotype was counted between two and nine times. The chain employs TRBV3-1 and TRBJ2-1; 9 positions match TRBD2. The V gene's germline CDR1 is LGHDT and CDR2 YNNKEL (reference sequence). CDR3 length equals 16 residues. Trimming cost V 3 bases and J 1 base; bases outside gene matches: 4. CDR3 region: CASSQLAGASYNEQFF. CDR3 in DNA: TGTGCCAGCAGCCAGTTAGCGGGAGCGTCCTACAATGAGCAGTTCTTC.

This clonotype was found a few times. The chain recombines TRBV5-1 with TRBJ1-1; TRBD1 matches at 8 bases. V trimming: 4 bases; J trimming: 11 bases; junction bases outside the gene matches: 7. Looked up from germline, CDR1 is SGHRS and CDR2 is YFSETQ. The length of the CDR3 is 12 residues. The CDR3 bases are TGCGCCAGCAGCCCATTACAGGGGGAGGCTTTCTTT. It codes for CASSPLQGEAFF.

CDR3 nucleotides: TGTGCCTGGAGGGGGGTCTACGGGGAGCTGTTTTTT. As protein: CAWRGVYGELFF. V is TRBV30 and J is TRBJ2-2; D could derive from TRBD1 or TRBD2 (5 bases each). With 3 bases removed from V and 7 bases from J, the gap between germline ends came to 9 bases. The CDR3 covers 12 residues. CDR1 is GTSNPN and CDR2 is SVGIG in the germline V gene (reference sequence).

A note on this clonotype: A read error may account for a junction end that differs from germline. V is TRBV29-1 and J is TRBJ2-1; 9 bases match TRBD1. The germline gives CDR1 SQVTM, CDR2 ANQGSEA. CDR3 length: 14 residues. The chain's CDR3 is CSVQQGAGSLELFF. The CDR3 nucleotides read TGCAGCGTGCAACAGGGGGCCGGGAGTCTAGAGCTGTTCTTC.

This rearrangement joins TRBV30 to TRBJ2-1; maybe TRBD1 (5 bases). The CDR3 consists of 14 residues. The V gene's germline CDR1 is GTSNPN and CDR2 SVGIG (reference sequence). Trimming left V 4 bases short and J 0 bases short, with 10 bases between. The CDR3 bases are TGTGCCTGGAACGTAGGGGCCTCCTACAATGAGCAGTTCTTC. It translates to CAWNVGASYNEQFF.

The J gene is TRBJ2-7, the V gene TRBV7-9; TRBD1 matches at 9 bases. The V gene's germline CDR1 is SEHNR and CDR2 FQNEAQ (reference sequence). V lost 4 bases, J lost 2 bases, and 9 bases stayed unmatched. This CDR3 is 16 amino acids long. The CDR3 protein is CASSSNPGQGPYEQYF. The DNA for the CDR3 is TGTGCCAGCAGCTCTAATCCGGGACAGGGTCCCTACGAGCAGTACTTC.

To note about this clonotype: A single base separates this from a much larger clone, so it may be a read error. The chain couples TRBV7-9 to TRBJ2-1, with 10 bases fitting TRBD2. Germline V gene lookup returns CDR1 SEHNR and CDR2 FQNEAQ (reference sequence). This CDR3 contains 16 residues. CDR3 nucleotides: TGTTCCAGCAGCTCTCCAGCTAGCGGGAGACCCAATGAGCAGTTCTTC. Residues: CSSSSPASGRPNEQFF.

This clonotype has just a few counts. V usage is TRBV6-5 and J usage is TRBJ2-1; the D gene is possibly TRBD2 (7 bases). This CDR3 has 17 residues. Trimming removed 2 bases at V and 1 base at J, with 15 bases between. Looked up from germline, CDR1 is MNHEY and CDR2 is SVGAGI. The CDR3, as DNA: TGTGCCAGCAGTTACCCCAGGGAGGGGGGATCCTACAATGAGCAGTTCTTC. This encodes CASSYPREGGSYNEQFF.